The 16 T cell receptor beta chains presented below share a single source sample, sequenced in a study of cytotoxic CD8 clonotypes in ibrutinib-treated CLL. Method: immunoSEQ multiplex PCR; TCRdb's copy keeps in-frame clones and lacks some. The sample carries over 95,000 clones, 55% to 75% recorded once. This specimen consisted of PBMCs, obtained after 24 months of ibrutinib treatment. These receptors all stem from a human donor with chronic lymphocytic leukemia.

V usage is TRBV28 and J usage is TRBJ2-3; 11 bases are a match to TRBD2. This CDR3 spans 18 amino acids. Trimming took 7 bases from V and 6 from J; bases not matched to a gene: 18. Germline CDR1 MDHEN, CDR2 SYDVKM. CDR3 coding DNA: TGTGCCAGCAACAGTCCCCTCTTGACTAGCGGGGAGAGGGATACGCAGTATTTT. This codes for CASNSPLLTSGERDTQYF.

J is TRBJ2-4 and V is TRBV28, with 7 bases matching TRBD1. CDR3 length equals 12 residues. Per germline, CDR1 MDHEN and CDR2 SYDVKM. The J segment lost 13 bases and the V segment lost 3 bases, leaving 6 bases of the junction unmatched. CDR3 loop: CASSLVEGAQYF. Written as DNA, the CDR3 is TGTGCCAGCAGTTTGGTAGAGGGGGCCCAGTACTTC.

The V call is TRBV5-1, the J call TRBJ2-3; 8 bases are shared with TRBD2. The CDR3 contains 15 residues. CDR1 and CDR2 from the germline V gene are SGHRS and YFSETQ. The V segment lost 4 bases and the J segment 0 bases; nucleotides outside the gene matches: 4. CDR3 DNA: TGCGCCAGCAGCGCCTTAGCGGGGAGCACAGATACGCAGTATTTT. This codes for CASSALAGSTDTQYF.

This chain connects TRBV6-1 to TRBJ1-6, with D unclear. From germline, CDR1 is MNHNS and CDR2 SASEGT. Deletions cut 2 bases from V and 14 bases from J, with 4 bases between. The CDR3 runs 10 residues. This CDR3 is CASSELSLHF. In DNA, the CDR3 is TGTGCCAGCAGTGAACTTTCCCTCCACTTT.

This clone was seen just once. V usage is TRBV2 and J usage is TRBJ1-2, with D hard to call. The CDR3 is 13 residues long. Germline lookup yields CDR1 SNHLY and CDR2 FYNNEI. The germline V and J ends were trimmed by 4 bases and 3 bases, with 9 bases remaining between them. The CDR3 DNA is TGTGCCAGCAGTGCCGACGGCTACTATGGCTACACCTTC. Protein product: CASSADGYYGYTF.

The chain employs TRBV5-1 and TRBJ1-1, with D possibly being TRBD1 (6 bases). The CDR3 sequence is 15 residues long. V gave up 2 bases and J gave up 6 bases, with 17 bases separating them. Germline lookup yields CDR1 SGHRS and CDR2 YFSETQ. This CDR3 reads CASSLGRTERAEAFF. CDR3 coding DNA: TGCGCCAGCAGCTTAGGGCGGACAGAGCGTGCTGAAGCTTTCTTT.

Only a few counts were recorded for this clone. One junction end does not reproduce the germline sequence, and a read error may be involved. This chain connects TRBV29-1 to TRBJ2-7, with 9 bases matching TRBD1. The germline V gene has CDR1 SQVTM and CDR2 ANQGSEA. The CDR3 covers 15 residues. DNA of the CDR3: TGCAGCGTAGAAGGGACAGGGCCGAATTCCTACGAGCAGTACTTC. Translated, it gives CSVEGTGPNSYEQYF.

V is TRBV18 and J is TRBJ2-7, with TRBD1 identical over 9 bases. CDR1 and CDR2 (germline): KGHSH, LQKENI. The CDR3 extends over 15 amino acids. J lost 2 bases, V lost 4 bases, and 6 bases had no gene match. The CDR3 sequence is CASSRLQGAAYEQYF. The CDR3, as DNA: TGTGCCAGCTCACGACTACAGGGGGCTGCCTACGAGCAGTACTTC.

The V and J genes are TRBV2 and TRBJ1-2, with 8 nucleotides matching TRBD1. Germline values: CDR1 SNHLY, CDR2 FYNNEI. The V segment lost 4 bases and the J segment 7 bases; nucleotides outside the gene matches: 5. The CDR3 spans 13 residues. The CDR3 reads CASSGVGQVGYTF. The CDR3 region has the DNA TGTGCCAGCAGTGGGGTGGGACAGGTTGGCTACACCTTC.

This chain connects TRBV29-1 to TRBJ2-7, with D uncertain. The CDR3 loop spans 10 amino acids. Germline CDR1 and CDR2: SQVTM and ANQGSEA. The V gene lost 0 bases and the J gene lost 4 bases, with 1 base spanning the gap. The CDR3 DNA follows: TGCAGCGTTGAAGATTACGAGCAGTACTTC. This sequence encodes CSVEDYEQYF.

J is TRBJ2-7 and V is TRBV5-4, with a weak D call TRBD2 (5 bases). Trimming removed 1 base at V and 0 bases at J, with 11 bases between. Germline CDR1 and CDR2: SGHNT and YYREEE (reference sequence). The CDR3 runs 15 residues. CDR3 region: CASSLRASHSYEQYF. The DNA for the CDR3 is TGTGCCAGCAGCTTGAGGGCTAGCCACTCCTACGAGCAGTACTTC.

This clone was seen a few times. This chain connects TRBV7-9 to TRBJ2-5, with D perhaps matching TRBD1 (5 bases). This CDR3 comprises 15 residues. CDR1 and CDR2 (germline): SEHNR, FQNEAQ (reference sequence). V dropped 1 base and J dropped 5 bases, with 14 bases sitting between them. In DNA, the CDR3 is TGTGCCAGCAGCTTAGTTTCGCAGGGATGGGAGACCCAGTACTTC. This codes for CASSLVSQGWETQYF.

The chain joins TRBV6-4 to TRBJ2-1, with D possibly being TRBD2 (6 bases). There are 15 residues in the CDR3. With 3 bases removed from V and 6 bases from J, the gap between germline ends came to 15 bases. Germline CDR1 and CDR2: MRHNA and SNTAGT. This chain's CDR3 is CASSEGAGWANEQFF. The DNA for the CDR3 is TGTGCCAGCAGTGAGGGCGCGGGATGGGCCAATGAGCAGTTCTTC.

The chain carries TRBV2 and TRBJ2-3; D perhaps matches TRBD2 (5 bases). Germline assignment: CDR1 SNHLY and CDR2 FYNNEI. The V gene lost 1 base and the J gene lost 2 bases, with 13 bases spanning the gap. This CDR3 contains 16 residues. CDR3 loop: CASSEVFAGLTDTQYF. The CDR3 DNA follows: TGTGCCAGCAGTGAAGTGTTTGCGGGCCTCACAGATACGCAGTATTTT.

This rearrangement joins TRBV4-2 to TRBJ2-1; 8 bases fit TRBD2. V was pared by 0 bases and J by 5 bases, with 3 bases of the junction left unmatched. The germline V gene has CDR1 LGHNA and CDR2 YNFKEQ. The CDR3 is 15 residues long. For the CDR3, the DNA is TGTGCCAGCAGCCAAGATGGGACTAGAGACAATGAGCAGTTCTTC. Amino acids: CASSQDGTRDNEQFF.

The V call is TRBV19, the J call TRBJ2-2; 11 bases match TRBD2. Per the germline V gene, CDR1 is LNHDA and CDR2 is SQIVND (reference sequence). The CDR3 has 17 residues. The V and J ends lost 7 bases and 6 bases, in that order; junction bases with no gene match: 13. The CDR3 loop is CASTNPVVGLAAGELFF. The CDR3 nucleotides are TGTGCCAGTACTAATCCGGTCGTGGGACTAGCGGCCGGGGAGCTGTTTTTT.